The rows below give T cell receptor beta chains drawn from one sample of a study of blood T cell repertoires in COVID-19. Libraries were prepared by immunoSEQ multiplex PCR; TCRdb keeps only in-frame clonotypes and omits some of them. The data show approximately 75,000 clones, 83% seen once. Sequenced: peripheral blood. These receptors were collected from a man younger than 45 with COVID-19, enrolled during active disease. Each CDR3 is given with its conserved first and last residue. The D gene is left open where the match is weak. For some rows the clone size is stated as once, few or many, or as a class when expanded; others skip it.

d_call j_call clone_size v_call cdr3_aa cdr3_nt
TRBD2 TRBJ2-1 - TRBV7-9 CASSLALRTGGNEQFF TGTGCCAGCAGCTTAGCCCTGAGGACGGGGGGGAATGAGCAGTTCTTC
TRBD1 TRBJ2-7 - TRBV11-2 CASSLDLGPGQGLYEQYF TGTGCCAGCAGCTTAGATCTGGGACCGGGACAGGGTCTCTACGAGCAGTACTTC
- TRBJ1-1 once TRBV28 CASIDTEAFF TGTGCCAGCATCGACACTGAAGCTTTCTTT
TRBD1 TRBJ2-1 - TRBV7-6 CASSLGILRDSSSYNEQFF TGTGCCAGCAGCTTAGGCATTCTCCGGGACAGCAGCTCCTACAATGAGCAGTTCTTC
TRBD2 TRBJ2-1 - TRBV3-1/TRBV3-2 CASSQGGSGYNEQFF TGTGCCAGCAGCCAAGGCGGGAGTGGCTACAATGAGCAGTTCTTC
- TRBJ2-5 - TRBV9 CASSVLGEASRETQYF TGTGCCAGCAGCGTTCTCGGGGAGGCCAGCAGAGAGACCCAGTACTTC
- TRBJ2-2 - TRBV5-6 CASSETLNTGELFF TGTGCCAGCAGCGAGACATTGAACACCGGGGAGCTGTTTTTT
- TRBJ2-7 - TRBV12-3/TRBV12-4 CASSPSSYEQYF TGTGCCAGCAGTCCGAGTTCATACGAGCAGTACTTC
TRBD2 TRBJ2-1 - TRBV4-3 CASSQYAGGPREQFF TGCGCCAGCAGCCAATATGCGGGAGGGCCACGTGAGCAGTTCTTC
TRBD1 TRBJ2-7 - TRBV18 CASSPRQGAIDEQYF TGTGCCAGCTCACCTAGACAGGGGGCAATTGACGAGCAGTACTTC
TRBD2 TRBJ2-3 - TRBV18 CASSPPGVAGVGTDTQYF TGTGCCAGCTCACCACCGGGAGTAGCGGGAGTTGGCACAGATACGCAGTATTTT
TRBD1 TRBJ2-2 - TRBV9 CASSVERGLIGELFF TGTGCCAGCAGCGTTGAAAGGGGGCTAATCGGGGAGCTGTTTTTT
TRBD1 TRBJ1-5 - TRBV18 CASSPVQGALNQPQHF TGTGCCAGCTCACCCGTACAGGGGGCTCTCAATCAGCCCCAGCATTTT
TRBD1 TRBJ1-2 - TRBV6-5 CASSYTDRVLYGYTF TGTGCCAGCAGTTACACGGACAGGGTCCTCTATGGCTACACCTTC
TRBD1 TRBJ1-2 - TRBV6-5 CASSYGTEYGYTF TGTGCCAGCAGTTACGGGACAGAATATGGCTACACCTTC
TRBD1 TRBJ1-5 - TRBV2 CASSDQGGSNQPQHF TGTGCCAGCAGTGATCAGGGGGGTAGCAATCAGCCCCAGCATTTT
TRBD1 TRBJ2-1 - TRBV11-3 CASSLSGQGALYEQFF TGTGCCAGCAGCTTATCCGGGCAGGGGGCGTTGTATGAGCAGTTCTTC
TRBD2 TRBJ2-1 once TRBV2 CASSATREPPPEQFF TGTGCCAGCAGTGCTACGCGGGAGCCCCCCCCCGAGCAGTTCTTC
- TRBJ2-1 - TRBV9 CASSASGVPHNEQFF TGTGCCAGCAGCGCGTCGGGAGTACCCCACAATGAGCAGTTCTTC
- TRBJ2-7 - TRBV28 CATGILGQYF TGTGCCACGGGGATTTTGGGGCAGTACTTC
TRBD1 TRBJ1-2 few TRBV7-2 CASSLPTGTNPNYGYTF TGTGCCAGCAGCTTACCGACAGGGACAAACCCGAACTATGGCTACACCTTC
- TRBJ2-3 - TRBV9 CASSVRGDTQYF TGTGCCAGCAGCGTACGGGGAGATACGCAGTATTTT
- TRBJ1-2 - TRBV2 CASIYIGRGNFGYTF TGTGCCAGCATCTATATCGGTCGAGGGAACTTCGGCTACACCTTC
TRBD1 TRBJ1-4 - TRBV6-6 CASSYSRGTGDKKLFF TGTGCCAGCAGTTACTCGAGAGGGACAGGGGATAAAAAACTGTTTTTT
TRBD1 TRBJ1-2 - TRBV10-3 CAITLDRESGYTF TGTGCCATCACTCTGGACAGGGAAAGTGGCTACACCTTC
- TRBJ2-7 few TRBV2 CASITGEGLVGASSYEQYF TGTGCCAGCATCACAGGGGAGGGACTAGTAGGAGCTAGCTCCTACGAGCAGTACTTC
TRBD2 TRBJ2-7 - TRBV7-2 CASSFRDYHSYEQYF TGTGCCAGCAGCTTTAGGGACTACCACTCCTACGAGCAGTACTTC
TRBD1 TRBJ2-1 - TRBV2 CASSEGTGGAYNEQFF TGTGCCAGCAGTGAGGGGACAGGGGGCGCCTACAATGAGCAGTTCTTC
TRBD2 TRBJ2-2 - TRBV2 CASKTGLAGVNTGELFF TGTGCCAGCAAGACAGGACTAGCGGGAGTGAACACCGGGGAGCTGTTTTTT
- TRBJ2-3 - TRBV25-1 CASSEQGHVTDTQYF TGTGCCAGCAGTGAGCAGGGGCACGTTACAGATACGCAGTATTTT
- TRBJ1-5 - TRBV14 CASSQPHCADGNQPQHF TGTGCCAGCAGCCAACCCCACTGTGCCGATGGCAATCAGCCCCAGCATTTT
TRBD2 TRBJ2-1 - TRBV7-6 CASSPGLAGENEQFF TGTGCCAGCAGCCCGGGACTAGCGGGAGAAAATGAGCAGTTCTTC